This T cell receptor beta chain was sequenced during a study of blood T cell repertoires in COVID-19. Study background: COVID-19 samples from acute and convalescent phases originated in the United States, Italy and Spain.

The ends were cut back, 3 bases at V and 6 bases at J, with 11 bases in the middle. Per the germline V gene, CDR1 is DFQATT and CDR2 is SNEGSKA (reference sequence). The CDR3 extends over 12 amino acids. Method: immunoSEQ multiplex PCR; TCRdb's copy keeps in-frame clones and lacks some. The table includes 65,000 to 95,000 clones, 89% detected once. The sequence derives from a man in his 70s with active or convalescent COVID-19. The genes are TRBV20-1 and TRBJ1-1, with TRBD1 as a possible D gene (6 bases). The sequencing input was peripheral blood. The CDR3 nucleotides read TGCAGTGCTAGTCGGGACACATCTGAAGCTTTCTTT. Amino acid sequence: CSASRDTSEAFF.